This T cell receptor beta chain was identified during a study of metastatic and nonmetastatic thyroid tumors. Concerning this clone itself: Its antigen is unidentified.

TCRdb ran MiXCR on the PCR reads. The table shows under 45,000 clones, with 28% occurring only once. Patients underwent thyroid surgery, and none had received any treatment before it. Broader study findings: It was reportedly found that TCR beta diversity was significantly higher in malignant thyroid tumors than in benign nodules, a difference seen in both blood and tumor samples.

Per germline, CDR1 MNHEY and CDR2 SVGEGT. The CDR3 totals 15 residues. Trimming cost V 2 bases and J 7 bases, with 17 bases left between them. This receptor was taken from a male donor with papillary thyroid cancer or a benign thyroid nodule (not recorded which). Some clones in this sample may be carry-over from other donors' samples. The material sequenced was blood. The J gene is TRBJ1-2, the V gene TRBV6-2 or TRBV6-3; D perhaps matches TRBD1 (6 bases). CDR3: CASSYGSGVRSGYTF. The CDR3, as DNA: TGTGCCAGCAGTTACGGCTCAGGGGTTCGTTCTGGCTACACCTTC.